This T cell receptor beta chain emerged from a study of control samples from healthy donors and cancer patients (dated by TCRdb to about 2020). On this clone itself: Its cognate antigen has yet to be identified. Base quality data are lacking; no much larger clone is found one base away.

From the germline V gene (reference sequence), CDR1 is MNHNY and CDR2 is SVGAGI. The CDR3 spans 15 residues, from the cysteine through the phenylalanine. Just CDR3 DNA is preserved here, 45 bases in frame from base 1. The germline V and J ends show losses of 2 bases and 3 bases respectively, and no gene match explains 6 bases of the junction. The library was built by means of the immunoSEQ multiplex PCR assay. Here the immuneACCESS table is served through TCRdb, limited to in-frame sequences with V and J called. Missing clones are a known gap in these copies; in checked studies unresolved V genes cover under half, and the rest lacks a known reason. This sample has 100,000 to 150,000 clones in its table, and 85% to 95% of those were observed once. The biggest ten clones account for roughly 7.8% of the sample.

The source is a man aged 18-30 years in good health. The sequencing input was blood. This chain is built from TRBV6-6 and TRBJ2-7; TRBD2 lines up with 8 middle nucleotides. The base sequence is TGTGCCAGCAGTTACCCGGGGGGGGTATTCTACGAGCAGTACTTC. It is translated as CASSYPGGVFYEQYF.